Below, 25 T cell receptor beta chains from the same sample are listed, as sequenced in a study of shared T cell receptors in the human thymus. The protocol was immunoSEQ multiplex PCR, while the TCRdb copy is restricted to in-frame clones and leaves out a portion. Of about 710,000 clones listed, about 90% were seen once; the top ten hold 0.009% to 0.0095%. This sample was also put to use in a study of human thymus T cells.

The sequenced sample was thymocytes. The receptors stem from a boy less than two years old with a congenital heart defect.

About this clone itself: Other nucleotide sequences from this sample produce the same CDR3. The CDR3: CASSPSRGETQYF. For the CDR3, the DNA is TGTGCCAGCTCACCATCTAGGGGAGAGACCCAGTACTTC. The chain employs TRBV18 and TRBJ2-5; possibly TRBD1 for D (5 bases). V was cut by 2 bases and J by 4 bases, with 8 bases left in between. Germline V gene sequence: CDR1 KGHSH, CDR2 LQKENI. This CDR3 spans 13 amino acids.

The V and J genes are TRBV11-2 and TRBJ1-4, with 7 bases identical to TRBD1. CDR1 and CDR2 (germline): SGHAT, FQNNGV. CDR3 length: 14 residues. J lost 7 bases, V lost 5 bases, and 7 bases had no gene match. The CDR3 region is CASSQQGKAEKLFF. Here the CDR3 DNA reads TGTGCCAGCAGCCAACAGGGGAAAGCTGAAAAACTGTTTTTT.

V gene TRBV13 combines with J gene TRBJ1-2; no reliable D call. Germline V gene data show CDR1 as PRHDT and CDR2 as FYEKMQ (reference sequence). CDR3 length: 13 amino acids. Deletions cut 5 bases from V and 1 base from J, with 8 bases between. CDR3 amino acids: CASSQALNYGYTF. The DNA for the CDR3 is TGTGCCAGCAGCCAAGCTCTTAACTATGGCTACACCTTC.

V and J are TRBV2 and TRBJ1-4; D perhaps matches TRBD1 (5 bases). V lost 4 bases and J 0 bases, leaving 18 bases between the germline ends. CDR1 and CDR2 (germline): SNHLY, FYNNEI. CDR3 size: 18 residues. The CDR3 region has the DNA TGTGCCAGCAGTGTTGGGGACTCCGGCCGGGCAACTAATGAAAAACTGTTTTTT. Translation gives CASSVGDSGRATNEKLFF.

The sample holds a few counts of this clone. This chain links TRBV14 with TRBJ1-3; TRBD1 matches 7 bases. The V gene end was trimmed by 4 bases and the J gene end by 4 bases; junction bases not matched to a gene: 10. The CDR3 is 16 amino acids. Germline V gene data show CDR1 as SGHDN and CDR2 as FVKESK. This CDR3 reads CASSPRDRVTGNTIYF. Here the CDR3 DNA reads TGTGCCAGCAGCCCCCGGGACAGAGTAACCGGAAACACCATATATTTT.

The V gene is TRBV28, the J gene TRBJ2-1; TRBD2 aligns across 10 bases. With V trimmed by 6 bases and J by 5 bases, 10 bases remained unmatched. Germline values: CDR1 MDHEN, CDR2 SYDVKM. The CDR3 covers 16 residues. The CDR3 reads CASSRPGLAENNEQFF. The CDR3 nucleotides are TGTGCCAGCAGCCGACCTGGACTAGCGGAGAACAATGAGCAGTTCTTC.

V and J are TRBV7-2 and TRBJ2-7; 8 positions agree with TRBD1. Germline V gives CDR1 SGHTA, CDR2 FQGNSA. The junction had 6 bases not matched to a gene; V was cut back by 5 bases and J by 0 bases. The length of the CDR3 is 15 residues. The CDR3 DNA is TGTGCCAGCAGCCGCCGGGACAGGAGCTCCTACGAGCAGTACTTC. Protein product: CASSRRDRSSYEQYF.

V is TRBV4-1 and J is TRBJ2-3; 12 positions match TRBD2. Germline V CDR1 and CDR2: MGHRA, YSYEKL. The CDR3 spans 19 residues. With 2 bases clipped from V and 5 bases from J, the junction kept 14 bases outside the gene matches. DNA of the CDR3: TGCGCCAGCAGCCAACCGTCGTTGAGACTAGCGGGAGACGAAGATACGCAGTATTTT. It encodes CASSQPSLRLAGDEDTQYF.

CDR3: CASSLDLAGVEQYF. The CDR3 region has the DNA TGTGCCAGCAGCTTAGATCTCGCAGGGGTGGAGCAGTACTTC. The rearrangement joins TRBV11-2 to TRBJ2-7; tentative D call: TRBD1 (6 bases). Germline V gene data show CDR1 as SGHAT and CDR2 as FQNNGV. The CDR3 length is 14 residues. V lost 0 bases and J lost 7, with 13 bases in between.

V is TRBV5-6 and J is TRBJ2-7; the D gene is possibly TRBD2 (5 bases). Trimming took off 2 bases at V and 3 bases at J, with 6 bases between the two ends. This CDR3 has 12 residues. CDR1 SGHDT and CDR2 YYEEEE come from the germline V gene. Written as DNA, the CDR3 is TGTGCCAGCAGCTTAGCGGACTACGAGCAGTACTTC. Protein sequence: CASSLADYEQYF.

The table lists this clone with a count of one. The J gene is TRBJ2-1, the V gene TRBV4-1, with D hard to call. CDR3 length: 13 residues. Germline lookup yields CDR1 MGHRA and CDR2 YSYEKL. Between the trimmed V and J ends, which lost 4 bases and 4 bases, there was a span of 8 bases. The CDR3 reads CASSPEQYNEQFF. For the CDR3, the DNA is TGCGCCAGCAGCCCAGAGCAGTACAATGAGCAGTTCTTC.

The J gene is TRBJ2-7, the V gene TRBV7-9; D is possibly TRBD2 (6 bases). This CDR3 has 18 amino acids. V was clipped by 1 base and J by 2 bases, with 21 bases between them. Germline values: CDR1 SEHNR, CDR2 FQNEAQ (reference sequence). In nucleotides, the CDR3 is TGTGCCAGCAGCTTAGAACGCCCAGTGGGGGACTGGACCTACGAGCAGTACTTC. Translating gives CASSLERPVGDWTYEQYF.

This chain joins TRBV9 and TRBJ1-4; perhaps TRBD1 as D (6 bases). The CDR3 runs 15 residues. Germline V CDR1 and CDR2: SGDLS, YYNGEE. The V and J ends lost 0 bases and 4 bases respectively, with 10 bases between them. CDR3 nucleotides: TGTGCCAGCAGCGTAGGAGGGGACATTAATGAAAAACTGTTTTTT. Amino acids: CASSVGGDINEKLFF. The complete variable domain, with remaining parts taken from reference TRBV9 and TRBJ1-4, reads DSGVTQTPKHLITATGQRVTLRCSPRSGDLSVYWYQQSLDQGLQFLIQYYNGEERAKGNILERFSAQQFPDLHSELNLSSLELGDSALYFCASSVGGDINEKLFFGSGTQLSVL.

This chain links TRBV7-2 with TRBJ2-2; TRBD1 is a possible D gene (5 bases). Per the germline V gene, CDR1 is SGHTA and CDR2 is FQGNSA. V was pared by 1 base and J by 3 bases, with 12 bases between. The CDR3 covers 16 residues. The CDR3 here is CASSLVSPGYTGELFF. In DNA, the CDR3 is TGTGCCAGCAGCTTAGTTAGTCCAGGGTACACCGGGGAGCTGTTTTTT.

This clone was counted a single time. The CDR3 nucleotides are TGTGCCAGCAGTGAATTCGGGTGGAGCGAGCAGTACTTC. Protein product: CASSEFGWSEQYF. J is TRBJ2-7 and V is TRBV6-4; the D is unclear. Trimming cost V 3 bases and J 6 bases, with 12 bases left between them. The CDR3 is 13 amino acids. CDR1 and CDR2 from the germline V gene are MRHNA and SNTAGT.

This sequence joins TRBV11-2 and TRBJ2-5; 8 positions match TRBD1. The length of the CDR3 is 14 residues. Germline assignment: CDR1 SGHAT and CDR2 FQNNGV. With 5 bases clipped from V and 4 bases from J, the junction kept 6 bases outside the gene matches. The CDR3 DNA reads as TGTGCCAGCAGCCTGACAGGGGTTCGAGAGACCCAGTACTTC. Amino acid sequence: CASSLTGVRETQYF. The full variable domain, rest sourced from reference TRBV11-2 and TRBJ2-5, is EAGVAQSPRYKIIEKRQSVAFWCNPISGHATLYWYQQILGQGPKLLIQFQNNGVVDDSQLPKDRFSAERLKGVDSTLKIQPAKLEDSAVYLCASSLTGVRETQYFGPGTRLLVL.

The rearrangement uses TRBV6-5 and TRBJ2-3; 8 positions match TRBD2. The CDR3 contains 13 residues. Germline trimming cut 6 bases from V and 5 bases from J; bases unmatched to any gene: 4. CDR1 is MNHEY and CDR2 is SVGAGI in the germline V gene. The CDR3 coding sequence is TGTGCCAGCAGCACTACTAGCGGAGATACGCAGTATTTT. The encoded protein is CASSTTSGDTQYF.

The genes are TRBV5-1 and TRBJ2-3; D may be TRBD2 (6 bases). Germline V gene sequence: CDR1 SGHRS, CDR2 YFSETQ. The V and J ends lost 3 bases and 1 base respectively, with 18 bases between them. There are 17 residues in the CDR3. The CDR3 sequence: CASSSGLSGHGTDTQYF. The CDR3 DNA reads TGCGCCAGCAGCTCCGGACTTAGCGGACATGGCACAGATACGCAGTATTTT. Filled out from reference TRBV5-1 and TRBJ2-3, the complete variable domain reads KAGVTQTPRYLIKTRGQQVTLSCSPISGHRSVSWYQQTPGQGLQFLFEYFSETQRNKGNFPGRFSGRQFSNSRSEMNVSTLELGDSALYLCASSSGLSGHGTDTQYFGPGTRLTVL.

The V and J genes are TRBV19 and TRBJ1-5, with no clear D. Per the germline V gene, CDR1 is LNHDA and CDR2 is SQIVND (reference sequence). Between the trimmed V and J ends, which lost 11 bases and 4 bases, there was a span of 12 bases. This CDR3 spans 12 amino acids. The CDR3 region has the DNA TGTGCCGGATCGGCGGGGAATCAGCCCCAGCATTTT. It encodes CAGSAGNQPQHF.

The gene calls are TRBV29-1 and TRBJ1-3; the D gene is possibly TRBD1 (6 bases). From germline, CDR1 is SQVTM and CDR2 ANQGSEA. This CDR3 contains 14 residues. V was trimmed by 6 bases and J by 1 base, leaving 13 bases between them. The CDR3 loop reads CSVQNRVSGNTIYF. The CDR3 nucleotides read TGCAGCGTGCAGAACAGGGTATCTGGAAACACCATATATTTT.

The chain carries TRBV28 and TRBJ1-2; TRBD1 matches at 7 bases. Germline CDR1 is MDHEN and CDR2 is SYDVKM. CDR3 length: 17 amino acids. With V trimmed by 2 bases and J by 5 bases, 14 bases remained unmatched. CDR3 sequence: CASSLGAGEGGSYGYTF. The CDR3 coding sequence is TGTGCCAGCAGTTTAGGGGCAGGGGAAGGGGGCTCGTATGGCTACACCTTC.

The chain carries TRBV7-9 and TRBJ2-3, with 7 bases that match TRBD2. The trim removed 7 bases at V and 0 bases at J, leaving 16 bases unmatched. Germline-derived CDR1 and CDR2 are SEHNR and FQNEAQ (reference sequence). The CDR3 length is 18 residues. The CDR3 coding sequence is TGTGCCAGCACCCTACCTAGCGGCAAAGTCGCTAGCACAGATACGCAGTATTTT. Protein sequence: CASTLPSGKVASTDTQYF.

This clone was counted a single time. This rearrangement joins TRBV27 to TRBJ1-5, with 7 bases that match TRBD1. There are 18 residues in the CDR3. Germline V gives CDR1 MNHEY, CDR2 SMNVEV (reference sequence). Unmatched junction bases numbered 12, after V lost 4 bases and J lost 0 bases. CDR3 loop: CASSSTWETGISNQPQHF. As DNA, the CDR3 is TGTGCCAGCAGTTCAACATGGGAGACAGGGATTAGCAATCAGCCCCAGCATTTT.

The V gene is TRBV4-1, the J gene TRBJ2-5, with TRBD2 matching over 9 bases. The CDR3 loop spans 16 amino acids. V was pared by 4 bases and J by 1 base, with 7 bases of the junction left unmatched. Germline V gene data show CDR1 as MGHRA and CDR2 as YSYEKL. This CDR3 reads CASSPLGLASQETQYF. The CDR3 bases are TGCGCCAGCAGCCCCCTTGGACTAGCGTCCCAAGAGACCCAGTACTTC.

This clone has only one observation. The chain joins TRBV30 to TRBJ1-1; 9 bases are shared with TRBD1. Looked up from germline, CDR1 is GTSNPN and CDR2 is SVGIG (reference sequence). The CDR3 is 14 residues long. Trimming at V came to 2 bases and at J to 5 bases, leaving 6 bases not matched to a gene. In DNA form, the CDR3 reads TGTGCCTGGAGTTTACCGACAGGGGGAACTGAAGCTTTCTTT. This gives the protein CAWSLPTGGTEAFF.